This is a list of T cell receptor beta chains from one sample in a study of graft-versus-host responses after intestinal transplantation. Sequencing was performed with immunoSEQ multiplex PCR; in TCRdb, only in-frame clones are kept and a portion is missing. The sample contains roughly 53,000 clones, around 90% of which appear only once. The specimen was PBMCs, collected roughly 660 days after intestinal transplant. These receptors all stem from a human patient who received an intestinal transplant, so some T cells may come from the graft donor. Both conserved end residues are part of each CDR3. Fields, in order: J gene, D gene, V gene, clone size, CDR3 protein, CDR3 DNA. D genes are given only for firm matches. The size field is filled for only some rows; it gives once, few, many or a size class.

TRBJ1-1,.,TRBV18,once,CASSTRGTNTEAFF,TGTGCCAGCTCGACTCGGGGGACGAACACTGAAGCTTTCTTT
TRBJ1-3,.,TRBV30,once,CAWSHSPGNTIYF,TGTGCCTGGAGCCATAGTCCTGGAAACACCATATATTTT
TRBJ2-6,.,TRBV27,.,CASSSQTGANVLTF,TGTGCCAGCAGTTCCCAGACTGGGGCCAACGTCCTGACTTTC
TRBJ1-1,TRBD1,TRBV6-1,.,CAITGGTTEAFF,TGTGCCATAACAGGGGGTACCACTGAAGCTTTCTTT
TRBJ2-3,TRBD2,TRBV7-2,.,CASSLRSGGSTDTQYF,TGTGCCAGCAGCTTGAGGAGCGGGGGGTCCACAGATACGCAGTATTTT
TRBJ1-6,.,TRBV5-4,.,CASSLEGGGFKVSPLHF,TGTGCCAGCAGCTTGGAAGGTGGGGGGTTTAAAGTTTCACCCCTCCACTTT
TRBJ1-2,.,TRBV21-1,.,CASSKEVVGDNYGYTF,TGTGCCAGCAGCAAAGAAGTAGTGGGAGATAACTATGGCTACACCTTC
TRBJ2-2,.,TRBV11-1,.,CASRRRVHTGELFF,TGTGCCAGCAGACGTAGAGTTCACACCGGGGAGCTGTTTTTT
TRBJ2-4,.,TRBV5-1,.,CASSLSGLAKNIQYF,TGCGCCAGCAGCTTATCCGGGTTAGCCAAAAACATTCAGTACTTC
TRBJ2-1,.,TRBV21-1,.,CASKDCGGVSSYNEQFF,TGTGCCAGCAAGGATTGCGGGGGGGTTAGCTCCTACAATGAGCAGTTCTTC
TRBJ2-7,TRBD1,TRBV2,.,CASRTGGYEQYF,TGTGCCAGCAGGACAGGGGGCTACGAGCAGTACTTC
TRBJ1-5,.,TRBV7-2,few,CASSFHQHF,TGTGCCAGCAGCTTCCACCAGCATTTT
TRBJ1-5,.,TRBV4-1,.,CASSQDPDRDGNQPQHF,TGCGCCAGCAGCCAAGATCCGGACCGGGACGGTAATCAGCCCCAGCATTTT
TRBJ1-6,.,TRBV10-3,.,CAISETTGKVYNSPLHF,TGTGCCATCAGTGAGACGACAGGAAAAGTCTATAATTCACCCCTCCACTTT
TRBJ1-1,.,TRBV6-6,.,CASSLRDEAFF,TGTGCCAGCAGTCTAAGGGATGAAGCTTTCTTT
TRBJ1-1,TRBD1,TRBV11-3,.,CASSLGQGADTEAFF,TGTGCCAGCAGCTTAGGTCAGGGGGCGGACACTGAAGCTTTCTTT
TRBJ2-7,.,TRBV30,.,CAWRETSHEQYF,TGTGCCTGGAGAGAAACCTCCCACGAGCAGTACTTC
TRBJ2-7,TRBD2,TRBV7-2,.,CASSLWWGGIYEQYF,TGTGCCAGCAGCTTATGGTGGGGGGGGATCTACGAGCAGTACTTC
TRBJ1-4,.,TRBV10-3,.,CAISESGDVKLFF,TGTGCCATCAGTGAGTCTGGTGACGTAAAACTGTTTTTT
TRBJ1-1,.,TRBV6-5,.,CASSPRAGDTEAFF,TGTGCCAGCAGTCCCCGAGCGGGGGACACTGAAGCTTTCTTT
TRBJ1-4,.,TRBV30,.,CAWSTPEGLYEKLFF,TGTGCCTGGAGTACCCCCGAAGGACTTTATGAAAAACTGTTTTTT
TRBJ1-3,.,TRBV18,.,CASSEVAGNTIYF,TGTGCCAGCTCGGAAGTCGCTGGAAACACCATATATTTT
TRBJ2-7,TRBD2,TRBV10-2,.,CASSESREGYEQYF,TGCGCCAGCAGTGAGTCGAGGGAGGGCTACGAGCAGTACTTC
TRBJ2-7,.,TRBV27,.,CASSWGTGSYEQYF,TGTGCCAGCAGTTGGGGGACGGGTTCCTACGAGCAGTACTTC
TRBJ1-3,.,TRBV5-6,once,CASSLGAGNTIYF,TGTGCCAGCAGCCTGGGAGCTGGAAACACCATATATTTT
TRBJ2-2,TRBD2,TRBV9,.,CASSVGFGSGGNTGELFF,TGTGCCAGCAGCGTAGGATTTGGCAGCGGGGGGAACACCGGGGAGCTGTTTTTT
TRBJ1-2,TRBD1,TRBV7-9,.,CASSLGGQGAHYGYTF,TGTGCCAGCAGCTTGGGGGGACAGGGGGCTCACTATGGCTACACCTTC
TRBJ1-2,TRBD1,TRBV9,once,CASSVDRDGYTF,TGTGCCAGCAGCGTTGACAGGGATGGCTACACCTTC
TRBJ2-5,TRBD2,TRBV4-1,.,CASSLLAAAQETQYF,TGCGCCAGCAGCTTACTAGCGGCGGCCCAAGAGACCCAGTACTTC
TRBJ2-7,TRBD1,TRBV6-1,.,CASSGGRGYEQYF,TGTGCCAGCAGTGGGGGCAGGGGGTACGAGCAGTACTTC
TRBJ1-2,.,TRBV7-9,.,CASSQRGGAQFYGYTF,TGTGCCAGCAGCCAACGCGGGGGGGCCCAATTCTATGGCTACACCTTC
TRBJ2-6,.,TRBV4-1,.,CASSQEAGSGANVLTF,TGCGCCAGCAGCCAAGAGGCCGGCTCTGGGGCCAACGTCCTGACTTTC
TRBJ1-2,.,TRBV6-5,.,CASSPAFYGYTF,TGTGCCAGCAGCCCGGCCTTCTATGGCTACACCTTC
TRBJ2-7,.,TRBV5-5,.,CASSLAHHSYEQYF,TGTGCCAGCAGCTTGGCCCACCACTCCTACGAGCAGTACTTC
TRBJ2-2,TRBD2,TRBV5-1,.,CASSLTLAGGLGSAGELFF,TGCGCCAGCAGCTTGACCTTAGCGGGGGGGCTCGGTAGCGCCGGGGAGCTGTTTTTT
TRBJ2-4,.,TRBV7-2,.,CASSLVPGAMLQNIQYF,TGTGCCAGCAGCTTAGTCCCGGGGGCGATGCTCCAAAACATTCAGTACTTC
TRBJ1-4,TRBD1,TRBV14,.,CASSQAQGGGEKLFF,TGTGCCAGCAGCCAAGCTCAGGGGGGAGGAGAAAAACTGTTTTTT
TRBJ2-3,.,TRBV5-1,once,CASSLGPLGDTQYF,TGCGCCAGCAGCTTGGGTCCATTGGGAGATACGCAGTATTTT
TRBJ1-2,TRBD1,TRBV13,medium-sized,CASSGRDSGIYGYTF,TGTGCCAGCAGCGGGCGGGACAGCGGAATATATGGCTACACCTTC
TRBJ2-7,TRBD1,TRBV7-6,.,CASSSLTGPSSYEQYF,TGTGCCAGCAGCAGCCTGACAGGGCCGAGCTCCTACGAGCAGTACTTC
TRBJ1-2,.,TRBV5-5,.,CASSLGAGCTF,TGTGCCAGCAGCTTGGGGGCCGGATGCACCTTC